Detailed here is one T cell receptor beta chain. The sample holds one count of this clone. The antigen this receptor binds is unknown. Within one base of it there is no much larger clone, and no base qualities were kept. Taken from cysteine to phenylalanine, the CDR3 has 16 residues. Here the CDR3 DNA is all that survives: 48 bases in frame from base 1. According to the germline V gene, CDR1 reads SGHTS and CDR2 reads YDEGEE. The junction carries 9 bases between V and J, which are trimmed by 0 bases and 2 bases respectively. The sample's time point, from its label and the paper: blood 2 weeks post-SBRT. The intended sense of this specimen's treatment or condition label: 15 Gy SBRT to primary tumor, nephrectomy 4 weeks later. To follow tumor-enriched clonotypes, peripheral blood was collected serially from radiation-treated patients at baseline and again at 2 weeks and 4 weeks after SBRT. All patients had renal cell carcinoma with clear cell pathology. The QIAamp DNA Blood Mini Kit (Qiagen) was used to prepare genomic DNA for TCR sequencing. The analyses included only samples that passed all quality control checks.

This sample is part of a study of radiation and T cells in renal cell carcinoma (dated by TCRdb to the early 2020s). Broadly, across the study: Samples came from a clinical trial, in which primary renal cell carcinomas received 15 Gy stereotactic body radiation therapy followed by nephrectomy 4 weeks later. In total, 50 or so samples underwent TCR beta sequencing: around 25 tumors plus 27 peripheral blood samples. In the roughly 49 samples combined, around 3.9 million unique CDR3 nucleotide sequences were found, encoding roughly 2.5 million unique CDR3 amino acid sequences.

TCR beta libraries were generated from genomic DNA with the immunoSEQ kit, following the manufacturer's recommendations. Library preparation used a first multiplex PCR with proprietary primers, then a second PCR adding unique barcodes, with bead cleanups after each round. Each sample batch included a kit-provided positive control reaction and a negative control reaction. The final libraries underwent checking on an Agilent 4200 TapeStation D1000 ScreenTape, volumetric pooling, and quantification by qPCR. Sequencing ran on an Illumina NextSeq500 with a MidOutput 150-cycle cartridge, using 156 Read1 and 15 Index1 cycles with kit custom primers. The pooled library was loaded at about 0.98 pM, with a roughly 20% PhiX control spiked in. In the source study's methods: The vendor-processed data were analyzed in R, and a clonotype was defined as all T cells that share the same CDR3 nucleotide sequence. In the clone abundance analyses, frequencies in each sample were normalized to that sample's 10,000 most abundant clones. Before analysis, public T cell clones were removed, and these numbered fewer than six per sample on average. Tumor-enriched and baseline blood-enriched clonotypes were defined by at least a 32-fold difference in abundance between compartments. Clonotypes expanded or contracted between blood time points were identified with a beta-binomial differential abundance model. The Baroni-Urbani and Buser coefficient was used to measure tumor-blood repertoire similarity, and groups were compared with two-tailed Wilcoxon tests in R. The immuneACCESS repertoire file appears here via TCRdb, limited to in-frame rearrangements. These files lack a portion of the clones; in checked studies, under half of the deficit traces to unresolved V genes, and the cause of the others is not known. The D gene and trimming were derived from the DNA, and the V and J assignments and clone size from that table. The sample table holds about 120,000 clones, of which roughly four fifths were seen once. Approximately 6.3% of the sample comes from the top ten.

General findings and caveats noted by the study authors: Changes in the blood repertoire were not tracked past 4 weeks after treatment. Because pretreatment tumor biopsies were not available, the baseline intratumoral presence of clonotypes could not be determined. Because the trial had a single-armed design, the trial could not examine how radiation dose or scheduling affected the TCR repertoire. In blood, the top tumor clonotypes increased from baseline to 2 weeks after radiation and then shrank by 4 weeks, which suggests a temporary expansion of tumor-resident clones.

The origin of this receptor is a man over 45 with renal cell carcinoma. The chain uses TRBV5-8 and TRBJ1-6, with TRBD1 tentatively as D gene (6 bases match). The sample in question was blood, obtained from a patient whose treatment included radiotherapy and nephrectomy. DNA sequence: TGTGCCAGCAGCTTGGACAGGGTAACCTATAATTCACCCCTCCACTTT. Translated, it gives CASSLDRVTYNSPLHF.